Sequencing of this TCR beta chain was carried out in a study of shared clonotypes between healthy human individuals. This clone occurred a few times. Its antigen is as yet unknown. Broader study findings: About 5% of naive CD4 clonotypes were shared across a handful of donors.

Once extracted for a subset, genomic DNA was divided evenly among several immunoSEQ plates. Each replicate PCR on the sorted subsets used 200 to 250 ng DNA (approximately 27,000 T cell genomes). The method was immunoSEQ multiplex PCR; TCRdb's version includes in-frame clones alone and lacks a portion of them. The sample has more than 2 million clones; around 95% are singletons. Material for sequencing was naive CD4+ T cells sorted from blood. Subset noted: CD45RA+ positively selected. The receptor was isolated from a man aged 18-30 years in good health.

The CDR3 protein is CASSLFGRQSSYNSPLHF. The CDR3 region has the DNA TGTGCCAGCAGTTTATTTGGACGGCAAAGCTCCTATAATTCACCCCTCCACTTT. The V call is TRBV27, the J call TRBJ1-6; D not resolved. The germline V gene has CDR1 MNHEY and CDR2 SMNVEV (reference sequence). This CDR3 is 18 amino acids long. V was shortened by 1 base and J by 0 bases, with 13 bases between the two germline ends.